The 31 T cell receptor beta chains in this list originate from one sample, sequenced in a study of cytomegalovirus exposure and HLA in healthy donors. Repertoires were generated with immunoSEQ multiplex PCR, while TCRdb's copy carries only in-frame clones and drops some. Of about 180,000 clones listed, around nine tenths are singletons. Sequenced input: PBMCs. All receptors come from a woman in her twenties or thirties in good health and CMV-seronegative.

This chain links TRBV6-5 with TRBJ2-3; D gene ambiguous. The germline CDR1 and CDR2 sequences are MNHEY and SVGAGI. This CDR3 region has 11 residues. Trimming stripped 10 bases from V and 1 base from J, with 6 bases between. DNA of the CDR3: TGTGCCACCTCTGGCACAGATACGCAGTATTTT. As protein: CATSGTDTQYF.

This chain connects TRBV7-9 to TRBJ2-7; D may be TRBD1 (5 bases). V gave up 4 bases and J gave up 3 bases, with 16 bases separating them. CDR1 is SEHNR and CDR2 is FQNEAQ in the germline V gene (reference sequence). CDR3 length equals 15 residues. CDR3 nucleotides: TGTGCCAGCAGCTACGTGCAGGGCCCCCACTACGAGCAGTACTTC. It specifies CASSYVQGPHYEQYF. The full variable domain, in which reference TRBV7-9 and TRBJ2-7 provide the parts outside the CDR3, is DTGVSQNPRHKITKRGQNVTFRCDPISEHNRLYWYRQTLGQGPEFLTYFQNEAQLEKSRLLSDRFSAERPKGSFSTLEIQRTEQGDSAMYLCASSYVQGPHYEQYFGPGTRLTVT.

This clone appeared a few times. This sequence joins TRBV5-4 and TRBJ2-1; possibly TRBD1 for D (6 bases). The CDR3 covers 16 residues. Trimming shortened V by 0 bases and J by 1 base, and 11 bases separated the two germline ends. Germline V CDR1 and CDR2: SGHNT, YYREEE (reference sequence). The CDR3 reads CASSLATGLSYNEQFF. The CDR3 DNA reads as TGTGCCAGCAGCTTGGCGACAGGCTTGTCCTACAATGAGCAGTTCTTC.

The CDR3 nucleotides read TGTGCCATCAGCCAGGACAGGGGCTACGAGCAGTACTTC. This sequence encodes CAISQDRGYEQYF. V and J are TRBV10-3 and TRBJ2-7, with TRBD1 matching over 9 bases. After removal of 6 bases from V and 3 bases from J, the junction contained 3 bases not matched to a gene. The germline CDR1 and CDR2 sequences are ENHRY and SYGVKD. The CDR3 runs to 13 residues.

The chain joins TRBV5-5 to TRBJ1-1; the D is unclear. Trimming took 2 bases from V and 4 from J, leaving 6 bases between them. Germline values: CDR1 SGHKS, CDR2 YYEKEE (reference sequence). The CDR3 spans 12 residues. This CDR3 is CASSFFGTEAFF. CDR3 bases: TGTGCCAGCAGCTTTTTCGGCACTGAAGCTTTCTTT.

The chain uses TRBV27 and TRBJ1-1; a weak D match, TRBD1 (6 bases). The CDR3 consists of 13 residues. Trimming cost V 4 bases and J 8 bases, with 14 bases left between them. The germline V gene encodes CDR1 MNHEY and CDR2 SMNVEV (reference sequence). CDR3 bases: TGTGCCAGCAGTTCACAGGGTGTGAGGGAAGCTTTCTTT. As protein: CASSSQGVREAFF.

This clone was seen a handful of times. The chain carries TRBV4-2 and TRBJ1-2; D is perhaps TRBD1 (6 bases). This CDR3 region has 15 residues. The V gene's germline CDR1 is LGHNA and CDR2 YNFKEQ. The germline V and J ends were trimmed by 1 base and 4 bases, with 13 bases remaining between them. Written as DNA, the CDR3 is TGTGCCAGCAGCCAAGTGGGGGCTACCCCCTATGGCTACACCTTC. Its protein product is CASSQVGATPYGYTF.

J is TRBJ2-5 and V is TRBV5-4; 7 bases agree with TRBD1. Trimming cost V 3 bases and J 2 bases; bases outside gene matches: 1. CDR1 is SGHNT, CDR2 YYREEE, per germline (reference sequence). This CDR3 has 13 residues. The DNA for the CDR3 is TGTGCCAGCAGCTCGGGACAGCAAGAGACCCAGTACTTC. This translates into CASSSGQQETQYF.

The V gene is TRBV5-1, the J gene TRBJ2-2; a possible D gene is TRBD2 (5 bases). Per the germline V gene, CDR1 is SGHRS and CDR2 is YFSETQ. The CDR3 has 17 residues. Trimming pared 4 bases from V and 2 bases from J, leaving 18 bases between. The CDR3 region has the DNA TGCGCCAGCAGCCGAGGTTCCGGACTTGTAAACACCGGGGAGCTGTTTTTT. As protein: CASSRGSGLVNTGELFF. Full variable domain (missing parts from reference TRBV5-1 and TRBJ2-2): KAGVTQTPRYLIKTRGQQVTLSCSPISGHRSVSWYQQTPGQGLQFLFEYFSETQRNKGNFPGRFSGRQFSNSRSEMNVSTLELGDSALYLCASSRGSGLVNTGELFFGEGSRLTVL.

CDR3 DNA: TGCAGCGTTTTAGCAACTAATGAAAAACTGTTTTTT. Translating it yields CSVLATNEKLFF. The J gene is TRBJ1-4, the V gene TRBV29-1; D remains ambiguous. The ends were cut back, 5 bases at V and 0 bases at J, with 4 bases in the middle. The CDR3 spans 12 residues. Germline CDR1 reads SQVTM; CDR2 reads ANQGSEA.

This clone was seen only once. The genes are TRBV19 and TRBJ1-1; 7 nucleotides align to TRBD1. Per the germline V gene, CDR1 is LNHDA and CDR2 is SQIVND (reference sequence). Trimming at V came to 7 bases and at J to 5 bases, leaving 13 bases not matched to a gene. This CDR3 has 15 amino acids. The CDR3, as DNA: TGTGCCAGTACCCGACAGGGTTCGATGGGAACTGAAGCTTTCTTT. This translates into CASTRQGSMGTEAFF.

V usage is TRBV2 and J usage is TRBJ2-7, with TRBD1 identical over 10 bases. V shed 6 bases and J 3 bases; nucleotides not matched to a gene: 5. Germline lookup yields CDR1 SNHLY and CDR2 FYNNEI. The CDR3 is made up of 14 amino acids. This CDR3 is CASRETGGVYEQYF. CDR3 sequence (DNA): TGTGCCAGCAGAGAGACAGGGGGCGTCTACGAGCAGTACTTC.

The chain employs TRBV29-1 and TRBJ2-3, with 7 bases fitting TRBD2. Unmatched junction bases numbered 3, after V lost 1 base and J lost 2 bases. CDR3 size: 14 residues. Germline V gene sequence: CDR1 SQVTM, CDR2 ANQGSEA. The CDR3 DNA follows: TGCAGCGTTGAAGGGGAGGGCTACACAGATACGCAGTATTTT. The encoded protein is CSVEGEGYTDTQYF.

The rearrangement links TRBV4-3 to TRBJ2-2; TRBD2 matches 9 bases. Germline CDR1 LGHNA, CDR2 YSLEER. CDR3 length equals 17 residues. The V and J ends lost 1 base and 2 bases, in that order; junction bases with no gene match: 5. The CDR3 region has the DNA TGCGCCAGCAGCCAAGGAAGCGGGGGGCCTAACACCGGGGAGCTGTTTTTT. Its translation: CASSQGSGGPNTGELFF.

This rearrangement joins TRBV19 to TRBJ2-1, with 11 bases aligning to TRBD2. CDR3 length: 14 amino acids. Germline lookup yields CDR1 LNHDA and CDR2 SQIVND (reference sequence). Trimming at V came to 6 bases and at J to 6 bases, leaving 4 bases not matched to a gene. This CDR3 reads CASRLLAGANEQFF. CDR3 bases: TGTGCCAGTAGATTACTAGCGGGGGCCAATGAGCAGTTCTTC.

V and J are TRBV5-1 and TRBJ2-3; the match to TRBD2 covers 9 bases. Germline loops: CDR1 SGHRS, CDR2 YFSETQ. After removal of 0 bases from V and 5 bases from J, the junction contained 16 bases not matched to a gene. CDR3 length: 19 residues. CDR3 DNA: TGCGCCAGCAGCTTGGCCTTCGAATCCGCGGGGGGGCTGGAAGATACGCAGTATTTT. This sequence encodes CASSLAFESAGGLEDTQYF.

The chain is built from TRBV13 and TRBJ2-7, with D maybe TRBD1 (5 bases). V lost 3 bases to trimming and J lost 3 bases, with 9 bases between them. CDR3 length: 13 residues. The germline gives CDR1 PRHDT, CDR2 FYEKMQ (reference sequence). This chain's CDR3 is CASSFKGLYEQYF. The CDR3 region has the DNA TGTGCCAGCAGCTTTAAGGGGCTCTACGAGCAGTACTTC.

This rearrangement joins TRBV5-1 to TRBJ2-1; D might be TRBD1 (6 bases). This CDR3 comprises 15 residues. Germline lookup yields CDR1 SGHRS and CDR2 YFSETQ. V was clipped by 4 bases and J by 0 bases, with 11 bases between them. For the CDR3, the DNA is TGCGCCAGCAGCGGAGACAGGAGCTCCTACAATGAGCAGTTCTTC. This sequence encodes CASSGDRSSYNEQFF.

This clone has just one count. In DNA form, the CDR3 reads TGTGCCAGTAGTCCCGCCCTACATGACACTCCCGGGGAGCTGTTTTTT. This translates into CASSPALHDTPGELFF. V gene TRBV19 combines with J gene TRBJ2-2, with D hard to call. The CDR3 loop spans 16 amino acids. In germline, CDR1 is LNHDA, CDR2 SQIVND (reference sequence). V was trimmed by 5 bases and J by 6 bases, leaving 19 bases between them.

This chain links TRBV25-1 with TRBJ1-1, with D perhaps matching TRBD1 (6 bases). The CDR3 has 13 residues. Trimming left V 5 bases short and J 10 bases short, with 17 bases between. Per germline, CDR1 MGHDK and CDR2 SYGVNS. The CDR3: CASSPGGAGGAFF. CDR3 in DNA: TGTGCCAGCAGTCCGGGGGGCGCGGGTGGAGCTTTCTTT.

The V and J genes are TRBV27 and TRBJ1-6, with D tentatively TRBD1 (5 bases). The germline V and J ends were trimmed by 3 bases and 1 base, with 16 bases remaining between them. This CDR3 contains 18 residues. The germline CDR1 and CDR2 sequences are MNHEY and SMNVEV (reference sequence). In DNA form, the CDR3 reads TGTGCCAGCAGTTTTGGAAGGGGCGCGCTATCCTATAATTCACCCCTCCACTTT. Translated, it gives CASSFGRGALSYNSPLHF.

The chain couples TRBV7-6 to TRBJ2-1; D gene unclear. The V end lost 5 bases, the J end lost 9 bases, and 20 bases lay between the germline ends. The CDR3 has 15 amino acids. Per germline, CDR1 SGHVS and CDR2 FNYEAQ. In DNA, the CDR3 is TGTGCCAGCAGCCAGCCCTTCGCGCGGTCGAGTGAGCAGTTCTTC. It encodes CASSQPFARSSEQFF.

The chain links TRBV4-1 to TRBJ1-2; D possibly corresponds to TRBD1 (6 bases). The germline gives CDR1 MGHRA, CDR2 YSYEKL. This CDR3 region has 14 residues. V dropped 0 bases and J dropped 3 bases, with 8 bases sitting between them. The CDR3 is CASSQDEGDYGYTF. The CDR3 nucleotides are TGCGCCAGCAGCCAAGATGAGGGGGACTATGGCTACACCTTC.

The chain carries TRBV5-1 and TRBJ2-3; 8 bases align to TRBD2. CDR1 SGHRS and CDR2 YFSETQ come from the germline V gene. V shed 0 bases, J shed 2 bases, and the junction held 8 bases outside the gene matches. This CDR3 is built from 17 residues. The CDR3, as DNA: TGCGCCAGCAGCTTGGGGGCCCGGGGGGGTTCCACAGATACGCAGTATTTT. It codes for CASSLGARGGSTDTQYF.

The gene calls are TRBV5-1 and TRBJ2-7, with 8 bases matching TRBD1. Germline CDR1 and CDR2: SGHRS and YFSETQ. The junction had 5 bases not matched to a gene; V was cut back by 1 base and J by 5 bases. This CDR3 spans 14 amino acids. The CDR3: CASSLLAGGHEQYF. The DNA for the CDR3 is TGCGCCAGCAGCTTGTTGGCAGGGGGCCACGAGCAGTACTTC.

V and J are TRBV5-1 and TRBJ2-1; possible D gene TRBD2, 6 bases. From germline, CDR1 is SGHRS and CDR2 YFSETQ. V was clipped by 0 bases and J by 6 bases, with 7 bases between them. The CDR3 has 13 residues. This chain's CDR3 is CASSLAGSNEQFF. The CDR3 coding sequence is TGCGCCAGCAGCTTGGCCGGGAGCAATGAGCAGTTCTTC.

The rearrangement joins TRBV6-1 to TRBJ1-5; a weak D match, TRBD1 (5 bases). Germline assignment: CDR1 MNHNS and CDR2 SASEGT. The CDR3 sequence is 13 residues long. V gave up 6 bases and J gave up 3 bases, with 9 bases separating them. CDR3 DNA sequence: TGTGCCAGCAGGGGACTGACCAATCAGCCCCAGCATTTT. As protein: CASRGLTNQPQHF.

This clone was recorded a few times. The V and J genes are TRBV6-5 and TRBJ1-6, with a tentative D call TRBD1 (6 bases). CDR1 and CDR2 (germline): MNHEY, SVGAGI. The CDR3 contains 14 residues. V shed 2 bases and J shed 9 bases, with 11 bases lying between them. CDR3 nucleotide sequence: TGTGCCAGCAGTTACGGGGACACTCTTTCACCCCTCCACTTT. It translates to CASSYGDTLSPLHF.

This chain uses TRBV2 with TRBJ1-1, with 8 bases lining up with TRBD1. The CDR3 loop spans 17 amino acids. Germline CDR1 SNHLY, CDR2 FYNNEI. The J segment lost 3 bases and the V segment lost 4 bases, leaving 13 bases of the junction unmatched. The CDR3, as DNA: TGTGCCAGCAGTGTTTTTAATACAGGGGGATTGGACACTGAAGCTTTCTTT. This gives the protein CASSVFNTGGLDTEAFF.

The chain combines TRBV9 with TRBJ1-1, with D uncertain. Trimming stripped 0 bases from V and 11 bases from J, with 17 bases between. CDR1 and CDR2 from the germline V gene are SGDLS and YYNGEE. This CDR3 spans 14 amino acids. The CDR3 protein is CASSVATPTTRAFF. The CDR3 DNA reads TGTGCCAGCAGCGTAGCCACCCCCACCACTAGGGCTTTCTTT.

The chain uses TRBV19 and TRBJ1-5; D not resolved. V lost 7 bases to trimming and J lost 5 bases, with 12 bases between them. CDR3 length: 13 amino acids. CDR1 and CDR2 from the germline V gene are LNHDA and SQIVND (reference sequence). As DNA, the CDR3 is TGTGCCAGTACTGTTCAGGCCGATCAGCCCCAGCATTTT. It encodes CASTVQADQPQHF.